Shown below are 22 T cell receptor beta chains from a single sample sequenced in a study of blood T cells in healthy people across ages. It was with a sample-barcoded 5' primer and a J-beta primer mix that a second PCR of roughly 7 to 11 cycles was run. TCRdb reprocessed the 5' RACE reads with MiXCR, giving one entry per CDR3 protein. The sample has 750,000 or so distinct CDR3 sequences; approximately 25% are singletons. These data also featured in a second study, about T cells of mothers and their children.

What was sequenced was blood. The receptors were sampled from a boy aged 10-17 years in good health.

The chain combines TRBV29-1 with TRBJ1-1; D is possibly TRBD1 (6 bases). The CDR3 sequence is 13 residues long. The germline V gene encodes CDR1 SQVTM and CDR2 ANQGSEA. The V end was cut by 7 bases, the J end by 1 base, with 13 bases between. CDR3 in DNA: TGCAGCGCCCGGACAGTCGAGAACACTGAAGCTTTCTTT. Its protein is CSARTVENTEAFF.

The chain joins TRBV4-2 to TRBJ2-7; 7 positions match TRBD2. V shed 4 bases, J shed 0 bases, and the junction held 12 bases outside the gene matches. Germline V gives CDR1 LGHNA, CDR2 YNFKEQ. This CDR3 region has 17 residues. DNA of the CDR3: TGTGCCAGCAGCCCCCCCGGCCGGCTAGCGGACTCCTACGAGCAGTACTTC. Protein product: CASSPPGRLADSYEQYF.

In DNA, the CDR3 is TGTGCCAGCAGTTTACAATCCGGGTCCGACAATGAGCAGTTCTTC. This codes for CASSLQSGSDNEQFF. The chain joins TRBV12-3 or TRBV12-4 to TRBJ2-1; D ambiguous. The CDR3 totals 15 residues. V lost 2 bases to trimming and J lost 5 bases, with 13 bases between them.

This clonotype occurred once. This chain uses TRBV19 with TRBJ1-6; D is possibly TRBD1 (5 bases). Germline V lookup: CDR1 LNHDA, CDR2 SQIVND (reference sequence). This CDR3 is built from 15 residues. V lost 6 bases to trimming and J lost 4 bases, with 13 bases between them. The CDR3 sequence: CASSKTEIYNSPLHF. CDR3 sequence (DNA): TGTGCCAGTAGCAAGACAGAAATTTATAATTCACCCCTCCACTTT.

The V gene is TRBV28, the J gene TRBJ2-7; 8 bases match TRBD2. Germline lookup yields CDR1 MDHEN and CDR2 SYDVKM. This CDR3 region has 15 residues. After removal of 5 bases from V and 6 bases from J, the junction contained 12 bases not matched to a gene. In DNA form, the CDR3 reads TGTGCCAGCAGTCAACTCAGCGGGGGCGCCTCCGAGCAGTACTTC. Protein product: CASSQLSGGASEQYF.

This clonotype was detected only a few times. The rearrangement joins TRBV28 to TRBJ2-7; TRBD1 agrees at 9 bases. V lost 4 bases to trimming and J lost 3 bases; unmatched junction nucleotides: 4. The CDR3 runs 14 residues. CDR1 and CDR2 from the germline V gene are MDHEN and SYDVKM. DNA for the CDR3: TGTGCCAGCAGTTCCTGGACAGGGGACTACGAGCAGTACTTC. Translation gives CASSSWTGDYEQYF.

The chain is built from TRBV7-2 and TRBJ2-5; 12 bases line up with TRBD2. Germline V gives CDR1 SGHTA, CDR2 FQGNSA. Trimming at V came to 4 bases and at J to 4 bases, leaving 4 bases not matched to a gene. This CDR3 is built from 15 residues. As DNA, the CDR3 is TGTGCCAGCAGCTCCACGACTAGCGGGAGAGAGACCCAGTACTTC. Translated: CASSSTTSGRETQYF.

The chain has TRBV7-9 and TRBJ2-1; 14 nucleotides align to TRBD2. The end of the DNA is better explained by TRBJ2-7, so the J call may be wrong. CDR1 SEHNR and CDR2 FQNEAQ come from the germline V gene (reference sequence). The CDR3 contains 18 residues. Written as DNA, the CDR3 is TGTGCCAGCAGCCCGCGACTAGCGGGAGGGACGACACCCTACGAGCAGTACTTC. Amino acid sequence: CASSPRLAGGTTPYEQYF.

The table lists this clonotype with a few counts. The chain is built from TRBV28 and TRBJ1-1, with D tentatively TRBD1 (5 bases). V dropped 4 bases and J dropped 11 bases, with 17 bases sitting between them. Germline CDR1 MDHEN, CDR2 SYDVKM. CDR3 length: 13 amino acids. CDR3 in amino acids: CASSSGDRGNAFF. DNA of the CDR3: TGTGCCAGCAGTTCTGGGGACCGGGGGAACGCTTTCTTT.

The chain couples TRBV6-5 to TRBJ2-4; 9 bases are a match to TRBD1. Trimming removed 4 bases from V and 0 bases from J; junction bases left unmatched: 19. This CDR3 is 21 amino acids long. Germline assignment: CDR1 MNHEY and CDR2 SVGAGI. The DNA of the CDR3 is TGTGCCAGCAGTTCTCGTACCGGGACAGGGATAGGAAGACTAGCCAAAAACATTCAGTACTTC. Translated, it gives CASSSRTGTGIGRLAKNIQYF.

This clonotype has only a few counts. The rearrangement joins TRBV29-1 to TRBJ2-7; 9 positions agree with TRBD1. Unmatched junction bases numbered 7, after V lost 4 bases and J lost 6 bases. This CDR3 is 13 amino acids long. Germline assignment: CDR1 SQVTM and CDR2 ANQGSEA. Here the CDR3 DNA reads TGCAGCGTTGCTGGGGGACAGGGATTCGAGCAGTACTTC. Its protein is CSVAGGQGFEQYF.

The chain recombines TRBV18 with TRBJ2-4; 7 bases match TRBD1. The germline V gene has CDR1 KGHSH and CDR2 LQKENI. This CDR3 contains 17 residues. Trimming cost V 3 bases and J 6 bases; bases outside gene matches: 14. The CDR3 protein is CASSPFGNPNRGNIQYF. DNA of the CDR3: TGTGCCAGCTCACCTTTCGGTAACCCAAACAGGGGAAACATTCAGTACTTC.

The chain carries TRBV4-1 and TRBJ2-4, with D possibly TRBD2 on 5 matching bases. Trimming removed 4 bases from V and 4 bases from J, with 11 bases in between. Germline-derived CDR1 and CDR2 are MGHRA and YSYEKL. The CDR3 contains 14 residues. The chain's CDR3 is CASSLSAEKNIQYF. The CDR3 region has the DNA TGCGCCAGCAGCCTTAGCGCCGAGAAAAACATTCAGTACTTC.

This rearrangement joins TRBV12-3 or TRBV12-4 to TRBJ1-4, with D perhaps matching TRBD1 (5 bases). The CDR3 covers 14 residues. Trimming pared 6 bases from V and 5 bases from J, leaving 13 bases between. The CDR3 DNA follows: TGTGCCAGCAGACTCCGGGACGGAAATGAAAAACTGTTTTTT. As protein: CASRLRDGNEKLFF.

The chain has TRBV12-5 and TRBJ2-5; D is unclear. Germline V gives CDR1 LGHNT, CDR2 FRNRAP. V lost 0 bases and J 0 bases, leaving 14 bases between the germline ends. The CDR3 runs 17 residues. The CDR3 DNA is TGTGCTAGTGGTTTGGTACAAGGGTACCCCTACCAAGAGACCCAGTACTTC. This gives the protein CASGLVQGYPYQETQYF. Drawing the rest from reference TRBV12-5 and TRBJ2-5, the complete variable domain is DARVTQTPRHKVTEMGQEVTMRCQPILGHNTVFWYRQTMMQGLELLAYFRNRAPLDDSGMPKDRFSAEMPDATLATLKIQPSEPRDSAVYFCASGLVQGYPYQETQYFGPGTRLLVL.

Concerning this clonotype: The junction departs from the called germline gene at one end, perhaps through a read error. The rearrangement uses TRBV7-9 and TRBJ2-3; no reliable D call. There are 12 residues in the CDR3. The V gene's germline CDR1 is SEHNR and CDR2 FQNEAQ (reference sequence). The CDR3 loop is CASRPFTVTQYF. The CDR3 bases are TGTGCCAGCAGACCCTTTACAGTTACGCAGTATTTT.

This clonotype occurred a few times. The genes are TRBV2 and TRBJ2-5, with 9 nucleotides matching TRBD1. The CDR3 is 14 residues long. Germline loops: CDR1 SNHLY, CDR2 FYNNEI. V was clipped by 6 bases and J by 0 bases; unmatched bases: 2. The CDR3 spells CASRWDRDQETQYF. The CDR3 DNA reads TGTGCCAGCAGATGGGACAGGGACCAAGAGACCCAGTACTTC.

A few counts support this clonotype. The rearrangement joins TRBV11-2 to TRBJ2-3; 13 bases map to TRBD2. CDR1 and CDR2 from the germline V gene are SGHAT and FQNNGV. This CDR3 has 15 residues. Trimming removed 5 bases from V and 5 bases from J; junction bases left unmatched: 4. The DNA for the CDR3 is TGTGCCAGCAGCCTGACTAGCGGGAGGAAAGATACGCAGTATTTT. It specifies CASSLTSGRKDTQYF.

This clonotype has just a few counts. The CDR3, as DNA: TGTGCCAGCACCCCTCGGGGCACAGATACGCAGTATTTT. Amino acid sequence: CASTPRGTDTQYF. The gene calls are TRBV11-3 and TRBJ2-3; D unresolved. The CDR3 covers 13 residues. V lost 7 bases, J lost 1 base, and 9 bases lay in between. Looked up from germline, CDR1 is SGHNT and CDR2 is YENEEA. The whole variable domain, filled in from reference TRBV11-3 and TRBJ2-3, reads EAGVVQSPRYKIIEKKQPVAFWCNPISGHNTLYWYLQNLGQGPELLIRYENEEAVDDSQLPKDRFSAERLKGVDSTLKIQPAELGDSAVYLCASTPRGTDTQYFGPGTRLTVL.

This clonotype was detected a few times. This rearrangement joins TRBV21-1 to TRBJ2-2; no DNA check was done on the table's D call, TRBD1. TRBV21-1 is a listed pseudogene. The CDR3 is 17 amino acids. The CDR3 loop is CASSKKHGPRDTGELFF. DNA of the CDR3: TGTGCCAGCAGCAAAAAACACGGGCCCCGGGACACCGGGGAGCTGTTTTTT.

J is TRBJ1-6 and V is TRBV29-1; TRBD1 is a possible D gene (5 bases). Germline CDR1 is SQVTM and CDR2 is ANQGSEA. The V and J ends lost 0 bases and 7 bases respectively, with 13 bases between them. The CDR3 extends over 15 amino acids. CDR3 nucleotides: TGCAGCGTTGAAGATCCCAGGGTACGGAATTCACCCCTCCACTTT. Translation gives CSVEDPRVRNSPLHF.

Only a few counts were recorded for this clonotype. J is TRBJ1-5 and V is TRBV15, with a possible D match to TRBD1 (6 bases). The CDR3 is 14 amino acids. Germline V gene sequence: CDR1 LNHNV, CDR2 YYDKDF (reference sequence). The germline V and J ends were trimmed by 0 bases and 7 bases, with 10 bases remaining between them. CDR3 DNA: TGTGCCACCAGCAGAGAAAGGGGGAACCAGCCCCAGCATTTT. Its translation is CATSRERGNQPQHF.